The 4 T cell receptor beta chains below all came from one sample that was sequenced in a study of blood T cells in healthy people across ages. For the second PCR, which ran for 7 to 11 cycles, a sample-barcoded 5' primer and a J-beta primer mix were used. TCRdb reprocessed the 5' RACE reads via MiXCR and lists one record per CDR3 protein. The sample records around 1.1 million distinct CDR3 sequences, roughly two fifths being singletons. Sequencing was performed on blood. The receptors shown here come from a man aged 18 to 29 in good health.

The chain recombines TRBV13 with TRBJ2-1, with a weak D call TRBD2 (5 bases). The CDR3 sequence is 15 residues long. Deletions cut 2 bases from V and 4 bases from J, with 12 bases between. Per germline, CDR1 PRHDT and CDR2 FYEKMQ (reference sequence). The CDR3 bases are TGTGCCAGCAGCTTATTGAGCGGAGATTACAATGAGCAGTTCTTC. It encodes CASSLLSGDYNEQFF.

This clonotype was counted only a few times. The junction shows a germline mismatch at one end, possibly a read error. The chain combines TRBV7-3 with TRBJ2-1; TRBD1 is a possible D gene (6 bases). CDR3 length: 14 amino acids. The germline V gene has CDR1 SGHTA and CDR2 FQGTGA. DNA of the CDR3: TGTGCCAGCAGCCCACAGGGCTCCTACAATGAGCGGTTCTTC. The encoded protein is CASSPQGSYNERFF.

This clonotype was recorded a few times. The V call is TRBV28, the J call TRBJ2-1; the D gene is possibly TRBD2 (5 bases). CDR1 is MDHEN and CDR2 is SYDVKM in the germline V gene. Deletions cut 7 bases from V and 6 bases from J, with 19 bases between. The CDR3 is 15 amino acids. The CDR3 here is CASTPPGFSINEQFF. The CDR3 DNA is TGTGCCAGCACCCCACCGGGATTTAGTATCAATGAGCAGTTCTTC. Using reference TRBV28 and TRBJ2-1 for the parts outside the CDR3, the full variable domain is DVKVTQSSRYLVKRTGEKVFLECVQDMDHENMFWYRQDPGLGLRLIYFSYDVKMKEKGDIPEGYSVSREKKERFSLILESASTNQTSMYLCASTPPGFSINEQFFGPGTRLTVL.

This clonotype was recorded at least ten times. The chain recombines TRBV27 with TRBJ1-4, with D unclear. Germline assignment: CDR1 MNHEY and CDR2 SMNVEV (reference sequence). The V end lost 3 bases, the J end lost 8 bases, and 7 bases lay between the germline ends. There are 12 residues in the CDR3. The CDR3 reads CASSFVGEKLFF. The CDR3 nucleotides read TGTGCCAGCAGTTTCGTGGGGGAAAAACTGTTTTTT.